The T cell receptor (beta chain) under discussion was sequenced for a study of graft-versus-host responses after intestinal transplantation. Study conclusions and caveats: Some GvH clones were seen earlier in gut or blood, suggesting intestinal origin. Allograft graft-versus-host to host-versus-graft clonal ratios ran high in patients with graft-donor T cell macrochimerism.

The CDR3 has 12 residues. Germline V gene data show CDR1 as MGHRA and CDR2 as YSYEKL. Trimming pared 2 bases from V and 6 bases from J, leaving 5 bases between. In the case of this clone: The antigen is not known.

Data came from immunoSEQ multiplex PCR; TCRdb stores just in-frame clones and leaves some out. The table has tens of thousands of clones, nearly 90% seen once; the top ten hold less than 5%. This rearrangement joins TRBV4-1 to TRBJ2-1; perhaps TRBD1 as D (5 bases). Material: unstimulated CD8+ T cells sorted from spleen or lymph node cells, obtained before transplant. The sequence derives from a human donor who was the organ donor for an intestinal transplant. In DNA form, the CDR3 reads TGCGCCAGCAGCCAAACAGGCAATGAGCAGTTCTTC. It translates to CASSQTGNEQFF.